Following are 32 T cell receptor beta chains from one sample sequenced in a study of response to subunit inactivated influenza vaccine. TCRdb called the RT-PCR reads again in MiXCR, with one record for every CDR3 protein. The table has 800,000 or so distinct CDR3 sequences, roughly 20% seen once. Sequenced material: PBMCs from blood, taken 5 to 6 days after vaccination. The receptors originated from a man aged 50-60 years who received an inactivated influenza vaccine.

A few counts support this clonotype. The CDR3 DNA reads as TGTGCCACCAGCAGAGAACAAGGGTGGGAGTATCAGCCCCAGCATTTT. Amino acids: CATSREQGWEYQPQHF. The gene calls are TRBV15 and TRBJ1-5; D is ambiguous. Germline CDR1 reads LNHNV; CDR2 reads YYDKDF (reference sequence). CDR3 length: 16 residues. V gave up 0 bases and J gave up 5 bases, with 14 bases separating them.

The V gene is TRBV11-2, the J gene TRBJ2-7, with D perhaps TRBD2 (6 bases). The CDR3 spans 14 residues. Per the germline V gene, CDR1 is SGHAT and CDR2 is FQNNGV. V was clipped by 7 bases and J by 5 bases, with 18 bases between them. CDR3 residues: CASNYAGSRNEQYF. CDR3 coding DNA: TGTGCCAGCAACTACGCCGGGAGCAGGAACGAGCAGTACTTC.

This chain connects TRBV11-2 to TRBJ2-5, with D hard to call. The CDR3 is 14 amino acids. Per the germline V gene, CDR1 is SGHAT and CDR2 is FQNNGV. The V end lost 2 bases, the J end lost 1 base, and 8 bases lay between the germline ends. The CDR3 sequence is CASSLTQRQETQYF. For the CDR3, the DNA is TGTGCCAGCAGCTTAACGCAGCGCCAAGAGACCCAGTACTTC.

The rearrangement joins TRBV20-1 to TRBJ2-7; 7 nucleotides line up with TRBD2. The germline V gene encodes CDR1 DFQATT and CDR2 SNEGSKA (reference sequence). This CDR3 has 15 amino acids. Losses at the gene ends were 3 bases for V and 6 bases for J; bases not matched to a gene: 14. This CDR3 is CSARELRGGIGEQYF. The CDR3 nucleotides are TGCAGTGCTAGGGAACTTAGGGGAGGGATTGGCGAGCAGTACTTC.

This rearrangement joins TRBV15 to TRBJ2-7, with 7 bases fitting TRBD2. Per germline, CDR1 LNHNV and CDR2 YYDKDF (reference sequence). The CDR3 length is 17 residues. V gave up 1 base and J gave up 0 bases; unmatched junction bases: 9. The DNA of the CDR3 is TGTGCCACCAGCAGAGGAGGAGGACTAGGGAGCTCCTACGAGCAGTACTTC. It codes for CATSRGGGLGSSYEQYF.

This chain connects TRBV5-1 to TRBJ1-3, with 9 bases fitting TRBD1. J was trimmed by 2 bases and V by 3 bases; bases with no gene match: 6. The germline V gene encodes CDR1 SGHRS and CDR2 YFSETQ. The CDR3 contains 16 residues. In DNA form, the CDR3 reads TGCGCCAGCAGCTACCAACAGGGGGCTACTGGAAACACCATATATTTT. Protein product: CASSYQQGATGNTIYF.

This clonotype was observed many times. The CDR3: CASSLVAGTGSYEQYF. CDR3 sequence (DNA): TGTGCCAGCAGTTTAGTGGCCGGGACAGGCTCCTACGAGCAGTACTTC. V usage is TRBV12-3 or TRBV12-4 and J usage is TRBJ2-7, with 8 bases aligning to TRBD1. The CDR3 length is 16 residues. V dropped 1 base and J dropped 0; count of bases not matched to a gene: 5.

This clonotype has only a few counts. The chain joins TRBV20-1 to TRBJ2-7, with D perhaps TRBD1 or TRBD2 (5 bases each). Germline lookup yields CDR1 DFQATT and CDR2 SNEGSKA (reference sequence). The length of the CDR3 is 15 residues. The V and J ends lost 4 bases and 2 bases respectively, with 18 bases between them. CDR3 loop: CSATANYGTPYEQYF. CDR3 in DNA: TGCAGTGCTACCGCTAATTACGGGACCCCCTACGAGCAGTACTTC.

This clonotype was observed a handful of times. The chain employs TRBV20-1 and TRBJ2-1; D remains ambiguous. CDR3 length: 15 residues. Germline V CDR1 and CDR2: DFQATT, SNEGSKA (reference sequence). Trimming removed 3 bases at V and 4 bases at J, with 16 bases between. Here the CDR3 reads CSARHFEANYNEQFF. In DNA form, the CDR3 reads TGCAGTGCTAGGCATTTTGAGGCAAATTACAATGAGCAGTTCTTC.

J is TRBJ2-1 and V is TRBV6-5; D gene unclear. This CDR3 is built from 14 residues. Germline CDR1 and CDR2: MNHEY and SVGAGI. V gave up 2 bases and J gave up 1 base, with 6 bases separating them. The CDR3 spells CASSYKVSYNEQFF. The CDR3 nucleotides are TGTGCCAGCAGTTACAAGGTGTCCTACAATGAGCAGTTCTTC.

This clonotype was observed a handful of times. The chain has TRBV5-6 and TRBJ2-5; 13 nucleotides align to TRBD2. With 3 bases clipped from V and 5 bases from J, the junction kept 7 bases outside the gene matches. CDR3 size: 16 residues. Germline lookup yields CDR1 SGHDT and CDR2 YYEEEE. The CDR3 coding sequence is TGTGCCAGCAGCTCATTGGGACTAGCGGGATTGGAGACCCAGTACTTC. Its protein is CASSSLGLAGLETQYF.

The chain combines TRBV7-2 with TRBJ2-7, with D possibly matching TRBD1 (6 bases). The CDR3 loop spans 15 amino acids. The ends were cut back, 1 base at V and 2 bases at J, with 12 bases in the middle. Germline V gives CDR1 SGHTA, CDR2 FQGNSA. For the CDR3, the DNA is TGTGCCAGCAGCTTAGAGGGGACACCTGCCTACGAGCAGTACTTC. Protein: CASSLEGTPAYEQYF.

V is TRBV6-2 or TRBV6-3 and J is TRBJ2-7; 7 positions agree with TRBD1. V was clipped by 7 bases and J by 7 bases; unmatched bases: 7. Germline lookup yields CDR1 MNHEY and CDR2 SVGEGT. This CDR3 region has 12 residues. The CDR3 sequence is CASTHRGTEQYF. For the CDR3, the DNA is TGTGCCAGCACCCACAGGGGTACTGAGCAGTACTTC.

The chain employs TRBV7-2 and TRBJ1-2; D call uncertain. Trimming took off 1 base at V and 0 bases at J, with 12 bases between the two ends. The CDR3 length is 16 residues. CDR1 and CDR2 from the germline V gene are SGHTA and FQGNSA. DNA of the CDR3: TGTGCCAGCAGCTTAGAGGGTTCTACCTCTAACTATGGCTACACCTTC. Its protein product is CASSLEGSTSNYGYTF.

This clonotype was counted a few times. V and J are TRBV15 and TRBJ2-3, with D tentatively TRBD1 or TRBD2 (6 bases each). This CDR3 contains 15 residues. The germline V gene has CDR1 LNHNV and CDR2 YYDKDF (reference sequence). V lost 4 bases to trimming and J lost 4 bases, with 15 bases between them. The CDR3 nucleotides read TGTGCCACCAGCAAGGGGGGCAACGGAGCAGATACGCAGTATTTT. It codes for CATSKGGNGADTQYF.

This clonotype was seen a few times. The V and J genes are TRBV30 and TRBJ1-1, with 8 bases matching TRBD1. The J segment lost 7 bases and the V segment lost 3 bases, leaving 7 bases of the junction unmatched. The CDR3 is 13 residues long. The germline gives CDR1 GTSNPN, CDR2 SVGIG (reference sequence). The CDR3 here is CAWSSQGASEAFF. The CDR3 DNA reads TGTGCCTGGAGCAGTCAGGGGGCCAGTGAAGCTTTCTTT.

This clonotype appeared a single time. V is TRBV7-2 and J is TRBJ2-7, with TRBD2 identical over 16 bases. Germline V gene sequence: CDR1 SGHTA, CDR2 FQGNSA. The junction had 13 bases not matched to a gene; V was cut back by 5 bases and J by 12 bases. This CDR3 region has 16 residues. CDR3 region: CASSPTMGLAGGPRYF. CDR3 DNA: TGTGCCAGCAGCCCAACAATGGGACTAGCGGGAGGGCCGCGGTACTTC.

This clonotype was counted only a few times. The chain employs TRBV4-3 and TRBJ1-2, with D hard to call. The CDR3 consists of 14 residues. V was shortened by 0 bases and J by 7 bases, with 12 bases between the two germline ends. Germline values: CDR1 LGHNA, CDR2 YSLEER. CDR3 sequence reads: CASSQELALGGYTF. The CDR3 DNA follows: TGCGCCAGCAGCCAAGAACTTGCCTTGGGTGGCTACACCTTC.

The chain joins TRBV27 to TRBJ2-5, with a weak D call TRBD2 (6 bases). The CDR3 spans 15 residues. In germline, CDR1 is MNHEY, CDR2 SMNVEV (reference sequence). V lost 2 bases to trimming and J lost 4 bases, with 14 bases between them. The CDR3 bases are TGTGCCAGCAGTTTAAGGTCTAGCGACCCAGAGACCCAGTACTTC. Encoded protein: CASSLRSSDPETQYF.

A note on this clonotype: One junction end disagrees with the germline gene, perhaps due to a read error. The gene calls are TRBV7-7 and TRBJ2-1, with TRBD1 identical over 9 bases. The CDR3 has 20 residues. Germline CDR1 and CDR2: SSHAT and FNYEAQ (reference sequence). The CDR3 region has the DNA TGTGCTAGCAGCTTAAAACGGCGCAACAGGGGGCCTAGCTCCTACAATGAGCAGTTCTTC. Translated: CASSLKRRNRGPSSYNEQFF.

The chain couples TRBV12-3 or TRBV12-4 to TRBJ2-7; the match to TRBD1 covers 9 bases. V was clipped by 3 bases and J by 8 bases; unmatched bases: 11. The CDR3 runs to 15 residues. In DNA form, the CDR3 reads TGTGCCAGCAGTTTCCCGGGACAGGGCGGACGGCAGCAGTACTTC. This encodes CASSFPGQGGRQQYF.

There are a few counts of this clonotype. V usage is TRBV12-3 or TRBV12-4 and J usage is TRBJ2-1; the D is unclear. V was clipped by 5 bases and J by 5 bases, with 10 bases between them. The CDR3 runs to 13 residues. The CDR3 nucleotides read TGTGCCAGCAGTATTGACTGGCACAATGAGCAGTTCTTC. The encoded protein is CASSIDWHNEQFF.

Worth noting for this clonotype: Since a much larger clone is just one base distant, this may be a read error. This rearrangement joins TRBV6-2 or TRBV6-3 to TRBJ2-1, with 7 bases matching TRBD1. Per germline, CDR1 MNHEY and CDR2 SVGEGT. The CDR3 extends over 15 amino acids. Trimming removed 6 bases from V and 2 bases from J; junction bases left unmatched: 7. Written as DNA, the CDR3 is TGTGCCAGCAGAAGACAGGGCAGCGCCTACAATGAGCAGTTCTTC. It encodes CASRRQGSAYNEQFF.

This clonotype came up a few times. J is TRBJ1-2 and V is TRBV6-1, with D maybe TRBD1 (6 bases). Germline assignment: CDR1 MNHNS and CDR2 SASEGT. Trimming left V 6 bases short and J 3 bases short, with 20 bases between. This CDR3 spans 16 amino acids. CDR3 sequence: CASRDRGGRGDYGYTF. CDR3 sequence (DNA): TGTGCCAGCAGAGACCGCGGGGGCAGGGGAGACTATGGCTACACCTTC.

This clonotype was found a few times. This chain links TRBV7-9 with TRBJ1-1, with no clear D. Trimming pared 2 bases from V and 8 bases from J, leaving 12 bases between. The CDR3 runs to 13 residues. Germline loops: CDR1 SEHNR, CDR2 FQNEAQ (reference sequence). CDR3 residues: CASSLLSLGEAFF. CDR3 in DNA: TGTGCCAGCAGCTTACTTTCCCTGGGAGAAGCTTTCTTT.

The chain is built from TRBV14 and TRBJ2-1, with a weak D call TRBD1 (5 bases). Germline V gene lookup returns CDR1 SGHDN and CDR2 FVKESK. This CDR3 has 15 amino acids. V lost 2 bases and J 5 bases, leaving 13 bases between the germline ends. CDR3 bases: TGTGCCAGCAGCCAAAGGGGTACCCCCCACAATGAGCAGTTCTTC. Encoded protein: CASSQRGTPHNEQFF.

The chain couples TRBV5-5 to TRBJ2-1; D perhaps matches TRBD2 (6 bases). Germline V gene data show CDR1 as SGHKS and CDR2 as YYEKEE (reference sequence). V lost 2 bases to trimming and J lost 9 bases, with 12 bases between them. This CDR3 contains 13 residues. CDR3 sequence: CASSFSAEGEQFF. The CDR3 DNA reads as TGTGCCAGCAGCTTTAGCGCGGAGGGTGAGCAGTTCTTC.

This chain links TRBV29-1 with TRBJ2-7, with D tentatively TRBD2 (6 bases). The germline gives CDR1 SQVTM, CDR2 ANQGSEA. Trimming removed 1 base at V and 4 bases at J, with 17 bases between. This CDR3 is 15 amino acids long. This CDR3 reads CSVEGVAGRSYEQYF. CDR3 DNA sequence: TGCAGCGTTGAAGGGGTGGCGGGGCGCTCTTACGAGCAGTACTTC.

This rearrangement joins TRBV20-1 to TRBJ2-5; the match to TRBD2 covers 8 bases. CDR3 length: 15 amino acids. Trimming removed 0 bases from V and 7 bases from J; junction bases left unmatched: 10. CDR1 and CDR2 (germline): DFQATT, SNEGSKA (reference sequence). The CDR3 region has the DNA TGCAGTGCTAGAGATCTCCGGACTAGCATCGTGACCCAGTACTTC. This gives the protein CSARDLRTSIVTQYF.

The gene calls are TRBV6-5 and TRBJ1-4; possibly TRBD1 for D (5 bases). V lost 3 bases to trimming and J lost 4 bases, with 9 bases between them. Germline-derived CDR1 and CDR2 are MNHEY and SVGAGI. The CDR3 is 14 residues long. As DNA, the CDR3 is TGTGCCAGCAGTTATATGGGACTTAATGAAAAACTGTTTTTT. As protein: CASSYMGLNEKLFF.

This clonotype occurred a few times. The rearrangement joins TRBV9 to TRBJ2-7; TRBD2 matches 8 bases. The trim removed 0 bases at V and 3 bases at J, leaving 11 bases unmatched. Germline V gene lookup returns CDR1 SGDLS and CDR2 YYNGEE. There are 17 residues in the CDR3. The CDR3 region is CASSVEVSGTQSYEQYF. CDR3 nucleotides: TGTGCCAGCAGCGTAGAGGTTAGCGGGACCCAGAGCTACGAGCAGTACTTC.

V gene TRBV10-3 combines with J gene TRBJ2-5; the D is unclear. Germline V gives CDR1 ENHRY, CDR2 SYGVKD. Trimming stripped 0 bases from V and 4 bases from J, with 6 bases between. This CDR3 is 13 amino acids long. CDR3 in amino acids: CAISESMTETQYF. In DNA form, the CDR3 reads TGTGCCATCAGTGAGTCGATGACAGAGACCCAGTACTTC.